These T cell receptor beta chains were read from a single sample in a study of OX40 agonist ivuxolimab in advanced cancers. Clones were sequenced by immunoSEQ multiplex PCR, and TCRdb holds only the in-frame ones, with some missing. Here the sample spans about 93,000 clones, 94% being singletons. The sequencing used CD4+ or CD8+ T cells sorted from blood, collected in a trial of the OX40 agonist ivuxolimab. These receptor sequences come from an adult with an advanced solid tumor such as melanoma, head and neck, liver or kidney cancer. The CDR3 runs from the conserved cysteine through the conserved F or W. A D gene is named only where the DNA matches it firmly. A row's size may be missing; if present it is once, few, many or a size class.

V gene	D gene	clone size	J gene	CDR3 protein	CDR3 DNA
TRBV6-5	TRBD1	once	TRBJ2-7	CASSRDRYEQYF	TGTGCCAGCAGCAGGGACAGATACGAGCAGTACTTC
TRBV4-3	.	.	TRBJ1-2	CASSPVADPNYGYTF	TGCGCCAGCAGCCCAGTCGCAGATCCGAACTATGGCTACACCTTC
TRBV13	TRBD2	.	TRBJ2-3	CASSPGLAGGPDTQYF	TGTGCCAGCAGTCCCGGCCTAGCGGGGGGCCCAGATACGCAGTATTTT
TRBV6-6	.	.	TRBJ2-1	CASTWVGERFF	TGTGCCAGCACGTGGGTAGGTGAGCGGTTCTTC
TRBV12-5	.	.	TRBJ2-2	CASGWATGTNTGELFF	TGTGCTAGTGGTTGGGCGACGGGAACCAACACCGGGGAGCTGTTTTTT
TRBV11-3	.	.	TRBJ1-1	CASTTPNTEAFF	TGTGCCAGCACTACACCGAACACTGAAGCTTTCTTT
TRBV5-1	TRBD2	.	TRBJ2-3	CASSWAAGDVENTDTQYF	TGCGCCAGCAGCTGGGCGGCGGGAGACGTGGAAAACACAGATACGCAGTATTTT
TRBV11-2	.	.	TRBJ1-1	CASSLGTNTEAFF	TGTGCCAGCAGCTTAGGGACGAACACTGAAGCTTTCTTT
TRBV5-1	TRBD1	.	TRBJ2-3	CASSLYGQVLDTQYF	TGCGCCAGCAGCTTGTACGGACAGGTCCTGGATACGCAGTATTTT
TRBV9	.	once	TRBJ1-2	CASSVASGYDGYTF	TGTGCCAGCAGCGTAGCTTCGGGGTATGATGGCTACACCTTC
TRBV27	.	.	TRBJ1-2	CASSFSTATNYGYTF	TGTGCCAGCAGTTTCTCTACGGCGACTAACTATGGCTACACCTTC
TRBV5-6	TRBD2	.	TRBJ2-3	CASSLVLAGADTQYF	TGTGCCAGCAGCTTGGTCCTAGCGGGAGCAGATACGCAGTATTTT
TRBV4-1	.	.	TRBJ1-5	CASSQETGWKPQHF	TGCGCCAGCAGCCAAGAAACAGGTTGGAAGCCCCAGCATTTT
TRBV30	.	.	TRBJ1-1	CAWTLGGGGTEAFF	TGTGCCTGGACCTTGGGAGGTGGTGGCACTGAAGCTTTCTTT
TRBV4-1	TRBD2	.	TRBJ2-3	CASSQRLAGGPSTDTQYF	TGCGCCAGCAGCCAAAGACTAGCGGGGGGACCTAGCACAGATACGCAGTATTTT
TRBV4-1	TRBD1	.	TRBJ2-1	CASSRDRGPEQFF	TGCGCCAGCAGCCGCGACAGGGGCCCGGAGCAGTTCTTC
TRBV15	TRBD2	.	TRBJ2-3	CATSPGTSGSTDTQYF	TGTGCCACCTCACCCGGGACTAGCGGTTCCACAGATACGCAGTATTTT
TRBV4-1	.	.	TRBJ2-7	CASSQDGGGLDEQYF	TGCGCCAGCAGCCAAGACGGCGGGGGCTTGGACGAGCAGTACTTC
TRBV6-1	.	.	TRBJ2-7	CASERAYEQYF	TGTGCCAGCGAGAGGGCGTACGAGCAGTACTTC
TRBV9	.	.	TRBJ2-2	CASSVYGRNTGELFF	TGTGCCAGCAGCGTCTACGGAAGGAACACCGGGGAGCTGTTTTTT
TRBV6-6	.	.	TRBJ1-2	CARIWTVQGRGYTF	TGTGCCAGGATTTGGACTGTACAGGGTAGAGGCTACACCTTC
TRBV7-9	.	.	TRBJ1-1	CASSSDGEAFF	TGTGCCAGCAGCTCGGACGGGGAAGCTTTCTTT
TRBV5-1	TRBD2	once	TRBJ2-7	CASSLTSGTYEQYF	TGCGCCAGCAGCTTGACTAGCGGGACCTACGAGCAGTACTTC
TRBV28	.	.	TRBJ2-3	CASSLVLLNTDTQYF	TGTGCCAGCAGTTTGGTACTCCTGAATACAGATACGCAGTATTTT
TRBV27	.	.	TRBJ1-2	CASSSTPGYGYTF	TGTGCCAGCAGCTCTACGCCGGGTTATGGCTACACCTTC
TRBV10-3	.	once	TRBJ2-1	CAISESRGNSYNEQFF	TGTGCCATCAGTGAGTCGAGGGGAAACTCCTACAATGAGCAGTTCTTC
TRBV27	TRBD1	.	TRBJ1-3	CASSTKSPDRGFGNTIYF	TGTGCCAGCAGTACCAAGAGCCCGGACAGGGGGTTCGGAAACACCATATATTTT
TRBV4-1	.	.	TRBJ2-7	CASSQVIGTGEQYF	TGCGCCAGCAGCCAAGTCATCGGGACGGGCGAGCAGTACTTC
TRBV9	.	.	TRBJ1-6	CASSVEARSPNSPLHF	TGTGCCAGCAGCGTAGAGGCCCGCAGCCCGAATTCACCCCTCCACTTT
TRBV7-9	.	.	TRBJ2-1	CASSLGDEQFF	TGTGCCAGCAGCTTGGGGGATGAGCAGTTCTTC
TRBV20-1	.	.	TRBJ2-7	CSARENYEQYF	TGCAGTGCTAGAGAAAACTACGAGCAGTACTTC
TRBV4-1	.	.	TRBJ2-1	CASSHRFSGRGNEQFF	TGCGCCAGCAGCCATCGTTTCAGCGGTCGTGGGAATGAGCAGTTCTTC
TRBV7-9	.	.	TRBJ1-2	CASSFEDGGYGYTF	TGTGCCAGCAGCTTTGAGGACGGAGGGTATGGCTACACCTTC
TRBV15	TRBD1	.	TRBJ2-2	CATSRDTPGQGTGELFF	TGTGCCACCAGCAGAGATACACCGGGACAGGGTACCGGGGAGCTGTTTTTT
TRBV6-1	TRBD1	.	TRBJ2-1	CASRSTGTGLDEQFF	TGTGCCAGCAGATCAACCGGGACAGGGTTAGATGAGCAGTTCTTC
TRBV10-2	TRBD1	.	TRBJ2-5	CASRSFVGQGETQYF	TGCGCCAGCAGATCCTTCGTGGGACAGGGTGAGACCCAGTACTTC
TRBV19	.	.	TRBJ1-5	CASQEVYNQPQHF	TGTGCCTCACAGGAGGTTTACAATCAGCCCCAGCATTTT
TRBV4-1	.	.	TRBJ1-2	CASSQDGTGLDGYTF	TGCGCCAGCAGCCAAGATGGAACAGGGTTAGATGGCTACACCTTC
TRBV29-1	TRBD1	.	TRBJ2-7	CSGIKGAGEQYF	TGCAGCGGAATCAAGGGGGCAGGGGAGCAGTACTTC
TRBV4-3	.	.	TRBJ2-1	CASSHYNEQFF	TGCGCCAGCAGCCACTACAATGAGCAGTTCTTC
TRBV4-1	.	.	TRBJ1-3	CASSQAALSSGNTIYF	TGCGCCAGCAGCCAAGCGGCTCTGAGCTCTGGAAACACCATATATTTT
TRBV7-9	TRBD2	.	TRBJ2-7	CASSFERERDEQYF	TGTGCCAGCAGCTTTGAGCGGGAGAGGGACGAGCAGTACTTC
TRBV19	.	.	TRBJ1-1	CASSDRTANTEAFF	TGTGCCAGTAGTGATCGGACGGCAAACACTGAAGCTTTCTTT
TRBV27	.	.	TRBJ2-7	CASRLQTSSYEQYF	TGTGCCAGCAGGCTCCAGACTAGCTCCTACGAGCAGTACTTC
TRBV28	.	.	TRBJ1-2	CASSLSGGLVGYTF	TGTGCCAGCAGTTTGTCGGGGGGGCTGGTTGGCTACACCTTC
TRBV7-6	TRBD2	.	TRBJ2-2	CASNHLAGGGTGELFF	TGTGCCAGCAACCATCTAGCGGGGGGCGGAACCGGGGAGCTGTTTTTT
TRBV10-3	TRBD2	.	TRBJ2-7	CAISESIRGGRYEQYF	TGTGCCATCAGTGAGTCGATACGGGGGGGCCGCTACGAGCAGTACTTC
TRBV30	.	.	TRBJ1-2	CAWSPTSTGTGYTF	TGTGCCTGGAGTCCAACCTCGACAGGCACTGGCTACACCTTC
TRBV27	TRBD1	.	TRBJ1-6	CASSLNRGSLHF	TGTGCCAGCAGTTTAAACAGGGGTTCCCTCCACTTT
TRBV28	TRBD2	.	TRBJ2-5	CASRVPGGGETQYF	TGTGCCAGCAGGGTCCCGGGGGGGGGAGAGACCCAGTACTTC
TRBV12-5	.	.	TRBJ2-6	CASGLGPSGANVLTF	TGTGCTAGTGGTTTGGGTCCCTCTGGGGCCAACGTCCTGACTTTC
TRBV30	.	.	TRBJ1-4	CAWEDTTNEKLFF	TGTGCCTGGGAGGACACAACTAATGAAAAACTGTTTTTT
TRBV11-2	.	.	TRBJ2-7	CASSLAGGTGEQYF	TGTGCCAGCAGCTTAGCGGGAGGGACAGGCGAGCAGTACTTC
TRBV11-2	.	once	TRBJ2-3	CASGRAGHDTQYF	TGTGCCAGCGGACGTGCCGGCCACGATACGCAGTATTTT
TRBV9	.	once	TRBJ2-1	CASSASGNYNEQFF	TGTGCCAGCAGCGCTTCGGGGAACTACAATGAGCAGTTCTTC
TRBV6-6	TRBD1	once	TRBJ1-3	CASSSDRTGLRNTIYF	TGTGCCAGCAGTTCCGACAGGACAGGGTTGAGAAACACCATATATTTT
TRBV5-1	TRBD1	.	TRBJ2-7	CASSPKDRGRFYEQYF	TGCGCCAGCAGCCCAAAGGACAGGGGGCGTTTCTACGAGCAGTACTTC
TRBV7-8	.	.	TRBJ2-7	CASSFSGYEQYF	TGTGCCAGCAGCTTTAGTGGCTACGAGCAGTACTTC